This TCR beta chain was identified during a study of T cell changes during pregnancy in multiple sclerosis. J lost 4 bases, V lost 4 bases, and 12 bases had no gene match. The CDR3 is made up of 19 amino acids. Germline assignment: CDR1 WSHSY and CDR2 SAAADI. TCRdb keeps only in-frame clones here, not all; method: immunoSEQ multiplex PCR. Here the sample spans tens of thousands of clones, around 88% being singletons. The material was CD4+ T cells from peripheral blood mononuclear cells, obtained in the first trimester of pregnancy. This clonotype was sampled from a female donor in good health, enrolled as a control in a pregnancy study. The chain carries TRBV10-2 and TRBJ2-2; 13 nucleotides match TRBD2. The CDR3 sequence is CASSGTSGGRPGGTGELFF. The CDR3, as DNA: TGCGCCAGCAGTGGGACTAGCGGGGGCCGTCCGGGGGGCACCGGGGAGCTGTTTTTT.